The 17 T cell receptor beta chains reported below all come from one sample, sequenced in a study of blood T cell repertoires in COVID-19. The repertoire was sequenced with immunoSEQ multiplex PCR; TCRdb's copy has only in-frame clones and lacks some. The sample carries about 71,000 clones, 80% to 90% recorded once. The material sequenced was peripheral blood. These receptors were obtained from a man aged 45-65 years with acute or convalescent COVID-19.

V and J are TRBV11-2 and TRBJ2-3; tentative D call: TRBD2 (5 bases). The CDR3 sequence is 15 residues long. Germline V gene lookup returns CDR1 SGHAT and CDR2 FQNNGV. V gave up 1 base and J gave up 1 base, with 9 bases separating them. The CDR3 here is CASSLVFGGTDTQYF. In nucleotides, the CDR3 is TGTGCCAGCAGCTTAGTTTTCGGGGGCACAGATACGCAGTATTTT.

This clone was observed a single time. The chain uses TRBV7-8 and TRBJ1-4; D gene unclear. Trimming removed 5 bases at V and 3 bases at J, with 10 bases between. The CDR3 length is 14 residues. The V gene's germline CDR1 is SGHVS and CDR2 FQNEAQ. CDR3 sequence reads: CASSPPGANEKLFF. In DNA, the CDR3 is TGTGCCAGCAGCCCACCGGGAGCTAATGAAAAACTGTTTTTT.

The rearrangement joins TRBV7-2 to TRBJ1-3; D is undetermined. The V end was cut by 4 bases, the J end by 4 bases, with 14 bases between. CDR1 is SGHTA, CDR2 FQGNSA, per germline. This CDR3 contains 15 residues. CDR3 coding DNA: TGTGCCAGCAGCTCCGACGCGGGCGGGGGAAACACCATATATTTT. This codes for CASSSDAGGGNTIYF.

This chain links TRBV10-3 with TRBJ1-5; D perhaps matches TRBD1 (6 bases). Deletions cut 7 bases from V and 3 bases from J, with 13 bases between. The CDR3 length is 14 residues. Germline CDR1 reads ENHRY; CDR2 reads SYGVKD. The CDR3 coding sequence is TGTGCCATCAACCCTGGACAGACCAATCAGCCCCAGCATTTT. It codes for CAINPGQTNQPQHF.

The V call is TRBV29-1, the J call TRBJ2-2; D possibly corresponds to TRBD1 (6 bases). From germline, CDR1 is SQVTM and CDR2 ANQGSEA. Trimming left V 6 bases short and J 6 bases short, with 14 bases between. CDR3 size: 13 residues. CDR3 DNA: TGCAGCGTCTCTCCGGGACACCCCGGGGAGCTGTTTTTT. It translates to CSVSPGHPGELFF.

This clone appeared once. The V call is TRBV30, the J call TRBJ2-1; 11 nucleotides agree with TRBD2. The CDR3 extends over 15 amino acids. V lost 4 bases and J lost 8; bases outside the gene matches: 10. The V gene's germline CDR1 is GTSNPN and CDR2 SVGIG (reference sequence). The CDR3 region has the DNA TGTGCCTGGACCCGGGCACTAGCGGGAGTCTATGAGCAGTTCTTC. The encoded protein is CAWTRALAGVYEQFF.

This clone came up once. J is TRBJ1-3 and V is TRBV29-1; possibly TRBD1 for D (6 bases). Germline assignment: CDR1 SQVTM and CDR2 ANQGSEA. This CDR3 has 12 amino acids. The germline V and J ends were trimmed by 4 bases and 3 bases, with 7 bases remaining between them. The CDR3 DNA reads as TGCAGCGTTGGACAGGTTGGAAACACCATATATTTT. Its translation: CSVGQVGNTIYF.

V and J are TRBV7-9 and TRBJ2-1; tentative D call: TRBD2 (6 bases). This CDR3 is built from 16 residues. CDR1 SEHNR and CDR2 FQNEAQ come from the germline V gene (reference sequence). With 5 bases removed from V and 0 bases from J, the gap between germline ends came to 14 bases. This CDR3 is CASSPGSGSSYNEQFF. The CDR3 coding sequence is TGTGCCAGCAGCCCCGGGAGCGGAAGCTCCTACAATGAGCAGTTCTTC.

This clone was observed once. J is TRBJ1-6 and V is TRBV30, with D possibly TRBD1 on 6 matching bases. CDR1 is GTSNPN, CDR2 SVGIG, per germline (reference sequence). The CDR3 contains 15 residues. The V end was cut by 4 bases, the J end by 5 bases, with 15 bases between. CDR3 amino acids: CAWTLGGPNNSPLHF. The DNA of the CDR3 is TGTGCCTGGACGCTCGGGGGGCCGAATAATTCACCCCTCCACTTT.

A single count supports this clone. V and J are TRBV11-3 and TRBJ2-3, with 8 bases aligning to TRBD2. V shed 3 bases, J shed 4 bases, and the junction held 6 bases outside the gene matches. The CDR3 is 15 amino acids. Per germline, CDR1 SGHNT and CDR2 YENEEA. CDR3 in DNA: TGTGCCAGCAGCTTTCGCGGGAGGAAGTCAGATACGCAGTATTTT. As protein: CASSFRGRKSDTQYF.

The chain is built from TRBV6-5 and TRBJ2-3, with TRBD1 matching over 9 bases. Per the germline V gene, CDR1 is MNHEY and CDR2 is SVGAGI. This CDR3 contains 16 residues. V shed 4 bases, J shed 2 bases, and the junction held 7 bases outside the gene matches. The CDR3 coding sequence is TGTGCCAGCAGTTCCCTACAGGGGGCCGACACAGATACGCAGTATTTT. Its translation is CASSSLQGADTDTQYF.

This clone was seen only once. The chain couples TRBV6-6 to TRBJ1-4; D might be TRBD1 (5 bases). CDR1 is MNHNY, CDR2 SVGAGI, per germline (reference sequence). Trimming cost V 6 bases and J 10 bases, with 12 bases left between them. The length of the CDR3 is 12 residues. The CDR3 DNA reads as TGTGCCAGCAGAATTGAGCAGGGAAAACTGTTTTTT. It translates to CASRIEQGKLFF.

This chain joins TRBV15 and TRBJ2-7; maybe TRBD1 (5 bases). Germline V gene sequence: CDR1 LNHNV, CDR2 YYDKDF (reference sequence). V was trimmed by 3 bases and J by 4 bases, leaving 16 bases between them. This CDR3 region has 15 residues. CDR3 sequence reads: CATSRGGGARYEQYV. In DNA form, the CDR3 reads TGTGCCACCAGCAGGGGTGGTGGGGCTAGGTACGAGCAGTACGTC.

With regard to this clone: This sample includes further DNA sequences coding for the same CDR3. This chain uses TRBV10-1 with TRBJ2-3; D is ambiguous. CDR1 and CDR2 from the germline V gene are WNHNN and SYGVQD (reference sequence). Trimming stripped 8 bases from V and 0 bases from J, with 6 bases between. This CDR3 is 12 amino acids long. Here the CDR3 DNA reads TGCGCCAGCTCCTATAGCACAGATACGCAGTATTTT. Translated, it gives CASSYSTDTQYF.

This clone appeared a single time. This rearrangement joins TRBV5-1 to TRBJ2-1; D unclear. CDR3 length equals 13 residues. V was shortened by 2 bases and J by 9 bases, with 12 bases between the two germline ends. The germline V gene has CDR1 SGHRS and CDR2 YFSETQ. The CDR3 DNA is TGCGCCAGCAGCTTCATCAGTTTTGGTGAGCAGTTCTTC. Translation gives CASSFISFGEQFF.

The chain has TRBV24-1 and TRBJ1-2; 9 nucleotides align to TRBD1. V lost 4 bases, J lost 7 bases, and 9 bases stayed unmatched. In germline, CDR1 is KGHDR, CDR2 SFDVKD. The CDR3 has 15 amino acids. In DNA, the CDR3 is TGTGCCACCAGTGACTCACAGGGGGCGCTTTCTGGCTACACCTTC. Translated, it gives CATSDSQGALSGYTF.

The gene calls are TRBV9 and TRBJ2-1; TRBD2 matches at 14 bases. CDR1 and CDR2 from the germline V gene are SGDLS and YYNGEE. Losses at the gene ends were 3 bases for V and 0 bases for J; bases not matched to a gene: 2. The CDR3 is 17 residues long. CDR3 loop: CASSAGTSGSSYNEQFF. CDR3 sequence (DNA): TGTGCCAGCAGCGCTGGGACTAGCGGGAGCTCCTACAATGAGCAGTTCTTC.